Following are 21 T cell receptor beta chains from one sample sequenced in a study of T-cell memory formation after mild COVID-19. One entry per CDR3 protein results from TCRdb running MiXCR on the 5' RACE reads. This table has approximately 250,000 distinct CDR3 sequences, 15% to 20% appearing once. The sample was PBMCs or a T cell subset sorted from them (not recorded which). The receptor source for this set is a man aged 18 to 29 who had mild COVID-19 (a few samples of this study predate the infection). Cell type and time point are not known.

Only a few counts were recorded for this clonotype. The rearrangement links TRBV13 to TRBJ2-7; D not resolved. CDR3 length equals 14 residues. Germline CDR1 reads PRHDT; CDR2 reads FYEKMQ (reference sequence). The V and J ends lost 5 bases and 2 bases respectively, with 13 bases between them. The CDR3 nucleotides are TGTGCCAGCAGCCTTCGGGCAAGCGCCTACGAGCAGTACTTC. Translation gives CASSLRASAYEQYF. Looking up the rest from reference TRBV13 and TRBJ2-7 gives the full variable domain: AAGVIQSPRHLIKEKRETATLKCYPIPRHDTVYWYQQGPGQDPQFLISFYEKMQSDKGSIPDRFSAQQFSDYHSELNMSSLELGDSALYFCASSLRASAYEQYFGPGTRLTVT.

In its sample, this clonotype was seen a few times. The chain carries TRBV12-3 or TRBV12-4 and TRBJ2-5, with a weak D call TRBD2 (5 bases). This CDR3 is 16 amino acids long. Trimming stripped 0 bases from V and 5 bases from J, with 16 bases between. CDR3 sequence reads: CASSLAPIGVGETQYF. CDR3 sequence (DNA): TGTGCCAGCAGTTTAGCGCCCATCGGGGTAGGGGAGACCCAGTACTTC.

This clonotype has only a few counts. This chain connects TRBV20-1 to TRBJ2-3; 7 bases line up with TRBD1. Germline CDR1 is DFQATT and CDR2 is SNEGSKA (reference sequence). The CDR3 consists of 14 residues. J lost 1 base, V lost 6 bases, and 7 bases had no gene match. Written as DNA, the CDR3 is TGCAGTGCCCGAGACAGGGTGGGCACAGATACGCAGTATTTT. Translated, it gives CSARDRVGTDTQYF.

There are a few counts of this clonotype. This chain uses TRBV7-8 with TRBJ2-5, with D uncertain. The CDR3 is made up of 14 amino acids. The V end lost 3 bases, the J end lost 2 bases, and 10 bases lay between the germline ends. Germline CDR1 reads SGHVS; CDR2 reads FQNEAQ. The CDR3 DNA sequence: TGTGCCAGCAGCTTCTTTACGGAACAAGAGACCCAGTACTTC. It translates to CASSFFTEQETQYF.

The rearrangement uses TRBV20-1 and TRBJ2-5, with 11 bases aligning to TRBD2. The V and J ends lost 6 bases and 0 bases, in that order; junction bases with no gene match: 6. Germline V gene data show CDR1 as DFQATT and CDR2 as SNEGSKA (reference sequence). The CDR3 runs 15 residues. This CDR3 reads CSARGTSGNQETQYF. DNA of the CDR3: TGCAGTGCGAGGGGGACTAGCGGAAACCAAGAGACCCAGTACTTC.

This clonotype was observed a few times. The gene calls are TRBV5-1 and TRBJ2-7; D uncertain. Germline CDR1 and CDR2: SGHRS and YFSETQ. This CDR3 contains 15 residues. V was pared by 2 bases and J by 0 bases, with 12 bases between. The CDR3 sequence is CASSFRAEASYEQYF. As DNA, the CDR3 is TGCGCCAGCAGCTTTCGGGCAGAAGCCTCCTACGAGCAGTACTTC.

In this sample, this clonotype turned up a few times. The chain recombines TRBV12-3 or TRBV12-4 with TRBJ2-5, with 8 bases that match TRBD2. This CDR3 spans 15 amino acids. J gave up 1 base and V 7 bases, and 8 bases lay outside the gene matches. CDR3 protein: CASTFLRGGQETQYF. In DNA, the CDR3 is TGTGCCAGCACATTTTTACGGGGGGGCCAAGAGACCCAGTACTTC.

The rearrangement joins TRBV5-1 to TRBJ1-2, with a weak D call TRBD1 (6 bases). The CDR3 is 15 residues long. The V end was cut by 4 bases, the J end by 4 bases, with 17 bases between. In germline, CDR1 is SGHRS, CDR2 YFSETQ. CDR3 in DNA: TGCGCCAGCAGCCCGGAACAGGGCGGTACCTATGGCTACACCTTC. It specifies CASSPEQGGTYGYTF. The full variable domain, completed using reference TRBV5-1 and TRBJ1-2, is KAGVTQTPRYLIKTRGQQVTLSCSPISGHRSVSWYQQTPGQGLQFLFEYFSETQRNKGNFPGRFSGRQFSNSRSEMNVSTLELGDSALYLCASSPEQGGTYGYTFGSGTRLTVV.

A few counts support this clonotype. The V and J genes are TRBV7-3 and TRBJ2-1, with a tentative D call TRBD2 (6 bases). The ends were cut back, 4 bases at V and 4 bases at J, with 11 bases in the middle. The CDR3 spans 14 residues. Germline V gene sequence: CDR1 SGHTA, CDR2 FQGTGA. The CDR3 region is CASSSYAGYNEQFF. Written as DNA, the CDR3 is TGTGCCAGCAGCTCGTACGCGGGGTACAATGAGCAGTTCTTC.

The chain couples TRBV4-2 to TRBJ2-2; a possible D gene is TRBD2 (6 bases). Germline lookup yields CDR1 LGHNA and CDR2 YNFKEQ. This CDR3 comprises 15 residues. The V end was cut by 0 bases, the J end by 3 bases, with 8 bases between. The CDR3 region has the DNA TGTGCCAGCAGCCAAGATTGGGGGGACACCGGGGAGCTGTTTTTT. Protein sequence: CASSQDWGDTGELFF.

The chain joins TRBV6-5 to TRBJ1-1; 7 positions match TRBD1. The CDR3 extends over 15 amino acids. V trimming: 3 bases; J trimming: 5 bases; junction bases outside the gene matches: 9. Germline CDR1 MNHEY, CDR2 SVGAGI. The CDR3 sequence: CASSYSNRGGTEAFF. The CDR3 DNA sequence: TGTGCCAGCAGTTATTCCAACAGGGGAGGGACTGAAGCTTTCTTT.

The chain has TRBV18 and TRBJ1-2; D ambiguous. The CDR3 has 15 amino acids. Trimming removed 3 bases at V and 0 bases at J, with 11 bases between. Germline V gene data show CDR1 as KGHSH and CDR2 as LQKENI. CDR3: CASSPGNGANYGYTF. For the CDR3, the DNA is TGTGCCAGCTCACCTGGTAACGGAGCTAACTATGGCTACACCTTC.

This sequence joins TRBV5-1 and TRBJ1-2; 7 nucleotides agree with TRBD1. The germline CDR1 and CDR2 sequences are SGHRS and YFSETQ. The trim removed 3 bases at V and 7 bases at J, leaving 12 bases unmatched. The CDR3 runs to 15 residues. DNA of the CDR3: TGCGCCAGCAGCTCCGGGACAGCCGCCTATGGTGGCTACACCTTC. This codes for CASSSGTAAYGGYTF.

This chain connects TRBV5-1 to TRBJ1-5; no firm D call. Germline CDR1 is SGHRS and CDR2 is YFSETQ. The CDR3 runs to 13 residues. Between the trimmed V and J ends, which lost 7 bases and 3 bases, there was a span of 11 bases. The CDR3 nucleotides are TGCGCCAGCGGGGAAGATATCAATCAGCCCCAGCATTTT. Translation gives CASGEDINQPQHF.

This clonotype was observed a few times. V and J are TRBV6-5 and TRBJ2-3; D not resolved. The CDR3 sequence is 11 residues long. Germline V gives CDR1 MNHEY, CDR2 SVGAGI. V shed 1 base and J shed 6 bases, with 2 bases lying between them. CDR3 in amino acids: CASSYWDTQYF. The CDR3 region has the DNA TGTGCCAGCAGTTACTGGGATACGCAGTATTTT.

This clonotype was picked up a small number of times. The CDR3: CASSFWTSEPQYF. The CDR3 DNA reads as TGTGCCAGCAGCTTCTGGACTAGCGAGCCCCAGTACTTC. The chain links TRBV7-2 to TRBJ2-5; 9 nucleotides agree with TRBD2. This CDR3 is built from 13 residues. Germline CDR1 SGHTA, CDR2 FQGNSA. The trim removed 3 bases at V and 9 bases at J, leaving 5 bases unmatched.

This clonotype was observed many times. The chain is built from TRBV18 and TRBJ2-7; D unresolved. CDR3 length: 13 amino acids. The germline CDR1 and CDR2 sequences are KGHSH and LQKENI. The V gene lost 2 bases and the J gene lost 0 bases, with 5 bases spanning the gap. Here the CDR3 DNA reads TGTGCCAGCTCACCATCTAACTCCTACGAGCAGTACGTC. The encoded protein is CASSPSNSYEQYV.

The rearrangement joins TRBV7-6 to TRBJ2-7, with D possibly matching TRBD2 (5 bases). This CDR3 is 13 amino acids long. The V end lost 4 bases, the J end lost 4 bases, and 11 bases lay between the germline ends. Looked up from germline, CDR1 is SGHVS and CDR2 is FNYEAQ. Written as DNA, the CDR3 is TGTGCCAGCAGCTCCCCGGAGCGGTACGAGCAGTACTTC. Amino acids: CASSSPERYEQYF.

The chain recombines TRBV12-3 or TRBV12-4 with TRBJ2-3; D remains unclear. V was cut by 5 bases and J by 2 bases, with 5 bases left in between. This CDR3 spans 12 amino acids. The CDR3 DNA is TGTGCCAGCAGTATCAACACAGATACGCAGTATTTT. This codes for CASSINTDTQYF.

This clonotype was recorded a few times. V gene TRBV5-1 combines with J gene TRBJ2-7; weak D call: TRBD2 (6 bases). The CDR3 is made up of 13 amino acids. Per the germline V gene, CDR1 is SGHRS and CDR2 is YFSETQ. V was pared by 1 base and J by 6 bases, with 11 bases between. CDR3 region: CASSLTRGGEQYF. For the CDR3, the DNA is TGCGCCAGCAGCTTGACTAGGGGAGGCGAGCAGTACTTC. The full variable domain, its missing parts supplied by reference TRBV5-1 and TRBJ2-7, is KAGVTQTPRYLIKTRGQQVTLSCSPISGHRSVSWYQQTPGQGLQFLFEYFSETQRNKGNFPGRFSGRQFSNSRSEMNVSTLELGDSALYLCASSLTRGGEQYFGPGTRLTVT.

This clonotype was detected a few times. This chain uses TRBV24-1 with TRBJ1-1, with D perhaps matching TRBD1 (5 bases). Trimming cost V 7 bases and J 3 bases, with 14 bases left between them. The CDR3 extends over 14 amino acids. CDR1 and CDR2 (germline): KGHDR, SFDVKD. CDR3 nucleotide sequence: TGTGCCACCAGGGGGGGAGGGGTGGACACTGAAGCTTTCTTT. It is translated as CATRGGGVDTEAFF.